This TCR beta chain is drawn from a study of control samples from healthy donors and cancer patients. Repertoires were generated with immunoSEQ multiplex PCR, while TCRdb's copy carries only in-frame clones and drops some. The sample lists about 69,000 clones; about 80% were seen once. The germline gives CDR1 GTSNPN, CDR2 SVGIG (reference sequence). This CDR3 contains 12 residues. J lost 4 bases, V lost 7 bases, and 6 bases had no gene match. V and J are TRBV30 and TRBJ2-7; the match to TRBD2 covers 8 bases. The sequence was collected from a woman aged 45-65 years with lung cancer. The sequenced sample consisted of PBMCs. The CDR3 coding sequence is TGTGCCTCGGGAGGGGGAAGTTACGAGCAGTACTTC. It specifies CASGGGSYEQYF.